The next 9 T cell receptor beta chains were all read from a single sample in a study of shared clonotypes between healthy human individuals. Only in-frame clones appear in the TCRdb table, and some are missing; sequencing was by immunoSEQ multiplex PCR. The table includes roughly 490,000 clones, roughly 78% detected once. Sequenced material: PBMCs. The receptor source for this set is a middle-aged woman in good health. Some clones in this sample may be carry-over from other donors' samples.

The rearrangement uses TRBV27 and TRBJ2-1; D might be TRBD1 or TRBD2, each matching 5 bases. The CDR3 is 14 residues long. Germline lookup yields CDR1 MNHEY and CDR2 SMNVEV (reference sequence). Trimming stripped 6 bases from V and 13 bases from J, with 22 bases between. The CDR3 spells CASSRSFRDLPQFF. CDR3 sequence (DNA): TGTGCCAGCAGCCGATCCTTCAGGGACCTCCCACAGTTCTTC.

CDR3 in amino acids: CASSLERESWNEQFF. The CDR3 bases are TGTGCCAGCAGCTTAGAGCGGGAGTCGTGGAATGAGCAGTTCTTC. The chain carries TRBV5-4 and TRBJ2-1, with 8 nucleotides matching TRBD2. Germline lookup yields CDR1 SGHNT and CDR2 YYREEE (reference sequence). The trim removed 2 bases at V and 7 bases at J, leaving 8 bases unmatched. This CDR3 region has 15 residues.

This chain joins TRBV7-9 and TRBJ2-7, with unresolved D. Germline CDR1 and CDR2: SEHNR and FQNEAQ (reference sequence). The CDR3 totals 16 residues. The V and J ends lost 2 bases and 5 bases respectively, with 19 bases between them. CDR3 in amino acids: CASSLFDWATYHEQYF. The CDR3 DNA reads TGTGCCAGCAGCTTATTTGACTGGGCGACATACCACGAGCAGTACTTC.

This clone occurred once. This chain uses TRBV25-1 with TRBJ2-7; possibly TRBD1 or TRBD2 for D (5 bases each). The CDR3 loop spans 17 amino acids. Trimming pared 3 bases from V and 2 bases from J, leaving 20 bases between. Germline V gene data show CDR1 as MGHDK and CDR2 as SYGVNS. The chain's CDR3 is CASSEIYGAYGTYEQYF. The CDR3 DNA follows: TGTGCCAGCAGTGAGATTTACGGGGCGTACGGTACCTACGAGCAGTACTTC.

The CDR3 DNA reads TGTGCCAGCAGCTTAGGGGATGTGAACACTGAAGCTTTCTTT. Protein product: CASSLGDVNTEAFF. The V call is TRBV7-9, the J call TRBJ1-1; D is undetermined. V was shortened by 1 base and J by 0 bases, with 6 bases between the two germline ends. CDR1 is SEHNR, CDR2 FQNEAQ, per germline (reference sequence). CDR3 length: 14 residues.

The chain has TRBV6-1 and TRBJ1-5, with unresolved D. Per germline, CDR1 MNHNS and CDR2 SASEGT. The CDR3 covers 14 residues. The V gene lost 6 bases and the J gene lost 3 bases, with 12 bases spanning the gap. The CDR3 here is CASSLRPPNQPQHF. The CDR3 DNA follows: TGTGCCAGCAGCCTGAGGCCCCCCAATCAGCCCCAGCATTTT.

This clone appeared once. The chain joins TRBV6-5 to TRBJ2-3; the D is unclear. CDR1 is MNHEY and CDR2 is SVGAGI in the germline V gene. The CDR3 covers 15 residues. Trimming shortened V by 6 bases and J by 3 bases, and 16 bases separated the two germline ends. The CDR3 loop is CASSPSVPATDTQYF. The CDR3 nucleotides read TGTGCCAGCAGCCCCAGCGTACCGGCAACAGATACGCAGTATTTT.

The V gene is TRBV5-5, the J gene TRBJ2-7, with TRBD1 as a possible D gene (6 bases). CDR3 length: 13 residues. The V end lost 2 bases, the J end lost 5 bases, and 11 bases lay between the germline ends. Germline V gene lookup returns CDR1 SGHKS and CDR2 YYEKEE (reference sequence). The CDR3 is CASSLNRVNEQYF. CDR3 DNA sequence: TGTGCCAGCAGCTTAAACAGGGTCAACGAGCAGTACTTC.

This clone was picked up one time. Other nucleotide sequences from this sample produce the same CDR3. The V gene is TRBV7-9, the J gene TRBJ2-1; a weak D match, TRBD2 (6 bases). CDR1 and CDR2 from the germline V gene are SEHNR and FQNEAQ (reference sequence). There are 14 residues in the CDR3. With 3 bases removed from V and 9 bases from J, the gap between germline ends came to 15 bases. The CDR3 protein is CASSLGGDGSEQFF. CDR3 bases: TGTGCCAGCAGCTTGGGCGGGGACGGGAGTGAGCAGTTCTTC. The complete variable domain, with remaining parts taken from reference TRBV7-9 and TRBJ2-1, reads DTGVSQNPRHKITKRGQNVTFRCDPISEHNRLYWYRQTLGQGPEFLTYFQNEAQLEKSRLLSDRFSAERPKGSFSTLEIQRTEQGDSAMYLCASSLGGDGSEQFFGPGTRLTVL.